Below, one T cell receptor beta chain is given with its context. Its specificity is unknown. This sample was taken from a study of shared clonotypes between healthy human individuals. Study information: Researchers drew samples from two women and a few men aged 18 to 49. The study's findings and limits: Measured sharing among donors was expected to vary with sequencing depth.

Clones were read by immunoSEQ multiplex PCR, and TCRdb kept only the in-frame ones, dropping some. The table lists a few million clones, over 85% of them singletons. Between the trimmed V and J ends, which lost 5 bases and 7 bases, there was a span of 9 bases. This CDR3 contains 12 residues. The germline V gene has CDR1 MNHEY and CDR2 SVGAGI. V usage is TRBV6-5 and J usage is TRBJ1-5, with a weak D call TRBD1 (5 bases). Sequenced input: naive CD4+ T cells sorted from blood. Subset meaning: CD45RA+ positively selected. This TCR came from a man aged 18 to 35 in good health. CDR3 loop: CASSAGTQPQHF. For the CDR3, the DNA is TGTGCCAGCAGTGCCGGGACCCAGCCCCAGCATTTT.